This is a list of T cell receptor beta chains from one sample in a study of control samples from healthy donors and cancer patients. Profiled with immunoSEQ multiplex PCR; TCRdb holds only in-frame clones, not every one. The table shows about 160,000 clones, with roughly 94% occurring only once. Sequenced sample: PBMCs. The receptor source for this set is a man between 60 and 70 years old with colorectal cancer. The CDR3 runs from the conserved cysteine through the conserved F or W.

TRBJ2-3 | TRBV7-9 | CASSLAGRGSRDTQYF
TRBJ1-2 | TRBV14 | CASSPKGAGYTF
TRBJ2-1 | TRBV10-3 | CAISELGQANEQFF
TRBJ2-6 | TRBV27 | CATRGAGANVLTF
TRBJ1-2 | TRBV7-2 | CASSLGGEYGYTF
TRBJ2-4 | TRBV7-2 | CASHGQRKRDLAKNIQYF
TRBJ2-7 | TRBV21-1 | CASSKRNGAANFEQYF
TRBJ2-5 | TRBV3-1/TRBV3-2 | CASSQNVETQYF
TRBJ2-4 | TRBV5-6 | CASSTTRAKNIQYF
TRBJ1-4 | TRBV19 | CASSMGVRTNEKLFF
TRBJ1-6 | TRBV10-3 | CAISESGGQGISSYNSPLHF
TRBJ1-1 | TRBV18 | CASSAGWRTPTEAFF
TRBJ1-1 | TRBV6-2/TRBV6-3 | CASSSTLTPLNTEAFF
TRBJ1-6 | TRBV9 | CASSVGYLDRDSPLHF
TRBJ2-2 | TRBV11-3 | CASSWGIAGELFF
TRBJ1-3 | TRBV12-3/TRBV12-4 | CASRQSGNTIYF
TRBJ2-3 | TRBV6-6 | CASSSDGNLDTQYF
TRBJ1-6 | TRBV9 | CASSLGTGNNSPLHF
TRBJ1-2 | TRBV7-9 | CASSLALGQGIYGYTF
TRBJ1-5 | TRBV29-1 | CSATGAQGGQPQHF
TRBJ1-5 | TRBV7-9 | CASSLGTDQPQHF
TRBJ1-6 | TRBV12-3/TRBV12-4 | CASSWDPTAPLHF
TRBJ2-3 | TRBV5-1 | CASSLLAGTDTQYF
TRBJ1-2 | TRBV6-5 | CASNRDGQTNYGYTF
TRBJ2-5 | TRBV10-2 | CASSESRKTQYF
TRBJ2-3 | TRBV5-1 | CASSRGDTQYF
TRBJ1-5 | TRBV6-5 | CASSFRTYQPQHF
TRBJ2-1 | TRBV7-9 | CASSLYPGSGGRSNEQFF
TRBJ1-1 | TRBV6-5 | CASSWSWGRNTEAFF
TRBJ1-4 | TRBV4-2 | CASSPDRTNEKLFF
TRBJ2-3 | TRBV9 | CASSFSMRGGVVDTQYF
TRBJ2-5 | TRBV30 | CAWSVMGTGVETQYF
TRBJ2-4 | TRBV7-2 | CASSLGNRGLDIQYF
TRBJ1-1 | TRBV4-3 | CASSQDRGSEAFF
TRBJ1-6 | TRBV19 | CASNPGSSYNSPLHF
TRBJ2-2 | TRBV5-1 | CASSLVRLGLNTGELFF